Following are 22 T cell receptor beta chains from one sample sequenced in a study of CD8 T cells in Susac syndrome. Reverse transcription of roughly 0.5 to 1 ug RNA used random hexamers. TCRdb redid the calling of the immunoSEQ multiplex PCR reads with MiXCR, one entry per CDR3 protein. The top ten clones hold approximately 0.27% of a sample with more than 130,000 distinct CDR3 sequences, approximately 95% of them seen once. The sample comprised CD8+ T cells from PBMCs. All receptors come from a human donor in good health.

This chain links TRBV6-5 with TRBJ2-7; TRBD1 matches at 8 bases. The V gene end was trimmed by 7 bases and the J gene end by 0 bases; junction bases not matched to a gene: 5. In germline, CDR1 is MNHEY, CDR2 SVGAGI. The CDR3 spans 14 residues. This chain's CDR3 is CASTPQGASYEQYF. CDR3 in DNA: TGTGCCAGCACCCCTCAGGGGGCCTCCTACGAGCAGTACTTC.

J is TRBJ2-1 and V is TRBV24-1; D ambiguous. CDR1 KGHDR and CDR2 SFDVKD come from the germline V gene. This CDR3 is built from 13 residues. V was cut by 0 bases and J by 5 bases, with 4 bases left in between. The CDR3: CATSDLGDNEQFF. Written as DNA, the CDR3 is TGTGCCACCAGTGATTTGGGCGACAATGAGCAGTTCTTC.

The genes are TRBV4-3 and TRBJ2-7, with TRBD2 as a possible D gene (6 bases). Germline V gene lookup returns CDR1 LGHNA and CDR2 YSLEER. V was trimmed by 0 bases and J by 2 bases, leaving 8 bases between them. CDR3 size: 14 residues. The CDR3 loop is CASSQDSGAYEQYF. The CDR3 region has the DNA TGCGCCAGCAGCCAAGATAGCGGTGCCTACGAGCAGTACTTC.

The J gene is TRBJ2-5, the V gene TRBV19, with TRBD2 matching 7 bases. The junction had 7 bases not matched to a gene; V was cut back by 7 bases and J by 2 bases. The CDR3 sequence is 14 residues long. CDR1 and CDR2 from the germline V gene are LNHDA and SQIVND (reference sequence). The CDR3 spells CASTPTSIQETQYF. In nucleotides, the CDR3 is TGTGCCAGTACCCCGACTAGCATACAAGAGACCCAGTACTTC.

The chain employs TRBV20-1 and TRBJ1-2; no clear D. This CDR3 has 10 residues. Between the trimmed V and J ends, which lost 3 bases and 8 bases, there was a span of 7 bases. CDR1 and CDR2 from the germline V gene are DFQATT and SNEGSKA (reference sequence). The CDR3 loop is CSARYAGYTF. In nucleotides, the CDR3 is TGCAGTGCTAGGTACGCGGGCTACACCTTC.

This chain uses TRBV27 with TRBJ1-5, with D hard to call. The CDR3 is made up of 14 amino acids. Germline V gene lookup returns CDR1 MNHEY and CDR2 SMNVEV (reference sequence). V lost 3 bases, J lost 0 bases, and 6 bases lay in between. The DNA for the CDR3 is TGTGCCAGCAGTTTTTTCGGTAGCAATCAGCCCCAGCATTTT. Translated: CASSFFGSNQPQHF.

J is TRBJ2-7 and V is TRBV5-1; a possible D gene is TRBD1 (5 bases). Germline V CDR1 and CDR2: SGHRS, YFSETQ. Trimming shortened V by 7 bases and J by 4 bases, and 21 bases separated the two germline ends. This CDR3 is built from 15 residues. CDR3 sequence reads: CASGVAPDRKYEQYF. The CDR3 coding sequence is TGCGCCAGCGGCGTGGCGCCCGACAGAAAGTACGAGCAGTACTTC.

The chain couples TRBV6-5 to TRBJ2-7; TRBD2 matches at 8 bases. Germline CDR1 is MNHEY and CDR2 is SVGAGI. The CDR3 spans 13 residues. Trimming removed 11 bases from V and 5 bases from J; junction bases left unmatched: 11. The CDR3 DNA is TGTGCCTCTGGGCCAGCGGGAGTCCACGAGCAGTACTTC. This gives the protein CASGPAGVHEQYF.

The chain couples TRBV6-5 to TRBJ1-2, with no clear D. V was pared by 4 bases and J by 4 bases, with 10 bases between. The V gene's germline CDR1 is MNHEY and CDR2 SVGAGI. This CDR3 has 13 residues. The DNA for the CDR3 is TGTGCCAGCAGTTCCCCGGGTGGCTATGGCTACACCTTC. It codes for CASSSPGGYGYTF.

This chain joins TRBV9 and TRBJ1-2; 8 nucleotides match TRBD1. CDR3 length: 14 amino acids. V shed 4 bases and J 6 bases; nucleotides not matched to a gene: 8. CDR1 is SGDLS and CDR2 is YYNGEE in the germline V gene. CDR3 DNA sequence: TGTGCCAGCAGCTTCGGACAGGGAGTCGATGGCTACACCTTC. Translating gives CASSFGQGVDGYTF.

This chain joins TRBV7-9 and TRBJ1-1, with 7 bases aligning to TRBD1. The J segment lost 2 bases and the V segment lost 3 bases, leaving 6 bases of the junction unmatched. Germline V gene lookup returns CDR1 SEHNR and CDR2 FQNEAQ (reference sequence). The CDR3 covers 15 residues. Here the CDR3 DNA reads TGTGCCAGCAGCTTGGTCCGGACAGGTAACACTGAAGCTTTCTTT. This encodes CASSLVRTGNTEAFF.

This clonotype appeared a few times. Here the CDR3 reads CASSPRSADTQYF. DNA for the CDR3: TGTGCCAGCAGCCCCCGCTCCGCGGATACGCAGTATTTT. The chain couples TRBV27 to TRBJ2-3; D is unclear. V was shortened by 6 bases and J by 6 bases, with 13 bases between the two germline ends. CDR1 and CDR2 (germline): MNHEY, SMNVEV (reference sequence). The CDR3 runs to 13 residues.

The V and J genes are TRBV12-3 or TRBV12-4 and TRBJ2-1, with D perhaps given as TRBD1 or TRBD2 (7 bases each). V lost 5 bases and J 5 bases, leaving 16 bases between the germline ends. The CDR3 is made up of 15 amino acids. This chain's CDR3 is CASSPSGTVNNEQFF. In DNA, the CDR3 is TGTGCCAGCAGTCCCAGCGGGACAGTCAACAATGAGCAGTTCTTC.

The rearrangement uses TRBV20-1 and TRBJ2-5, with 12 bases matching TRBD2. V was clipped by 6 bases and J by 0 bases; unmatched bases: 5. Per the germline V gene, CDR1 is DFQATT and CDR2 is SNEGSKA (reference sequence). This CDR3 has 15 residues. CDR3 region: CSATASGRDQETQYF. Written as DNA, the CDR3 is TGCAGTGCCACAGCTAGCGGGAGGGACCAAGAGACCCAGTACTTC.

This rearrangement joins TRBV5-1 to TRBJ2-7, with D unresolved. Per germline, CDR1 SGHRS and CDR2 YFSETQ. This CDR3 is built from 13 residues. V lost 0 bases and J lost 5, with 9 bases in between. Here the CDR3 DNA reads TGCGCCAGCAGCTTGGACAGCCCCGACGAGCAGTACTTC. Amino acid sequence: CASSLDSPDEQYF.

J is TRBJ1-1 and V is TRBV19; D might be TRBD1 (5 bases). The CDR3 spans 11 residues. The germline V gene has CDR1 LNHDA and CDR2 SQIVND (reference sequence). V was pared by 4 bases and J by 6 bases, with 6 bases between. This CDR3 reads CASSRGPEAFF. Here the CDR3 DNA reads TGTGCCAGTAGTAGGGGACCTGAAGCTTTCTTT.

This rearrangement joins TRBV15 to TRBJ1-1; 8 nucleotides agree with TRBD1. After removal of 0 bases from V and 5 bases from J, the junction contained 2 bases not matched to a gene. Germline V lookup: CDR1 LNHNV, CDR2 YYDKDF (reference sequence). The CDR3 covers 14 residues. The CDR3 nucleotides are TGTGCCACCAGCAGAGAACAGGGGGGAACTGAAGCTTTCTTT. It specifies CATSREQGGTEAFF. The full variable domain, rest sourced from reference TRBV15 and TRBJ1-1, is DAMVIQNPRYQVTQFGKPVTLSCSQTLNHNVMYWYQQKSSQAPKLLFHYYDKDFNNEADTPDNFQSRRPNTSFCFLDIRSPGLGDTAMYLCATSREQGGTEAFFGQGTRLTVV.

The chain carries TRBV15 and TRBJ2-7; possible D gene TRBD2, 5 bases. Germline CDR1 LNHNV, CDR2 YYDKDF (reference sequence). With 3 bases removed from V and 3 bases from J, the gap between germline ends came to 9 bases. The length of the CDR3 is 13 residues. Here the CDR3 reads CATSSSDYYEQYF. The CDR3 coding sequence is TGTGCCACCAGCAGTAGTGACTACTACGAGCAGTACTTC.

The J gene is TRBJ2-3, the V gene TRBV9; the D is unclear. Between the trimmed V and J ends, which lost 0 bases and 0 bases, there was a span of 5 bases. Germline V gene sequence: CDR1 SGDLS, CDR2 YYNGEE. The CDR3 is made up of 14 amino acids. The CDR3 reads CASSVAWSTDTQYF. CDR3 coding DNA: TGTGCCAGCAGCGTAGCTTGGAGCACAGATACGCAGTATTTT. Together with reference TRBV9 and TRBJ2-3, the CDR3 gives the full variable domain: DSGVTQTPKHLITATGQRVTLRCSPRSGDLSVYWYQQSLDQGLQFLIQYYNGEERAKGNILERFSAQQFPDLHSELNLSSLELGDSALYFCASSVAWSTDTQYFGPGTRLTVL.

V is TRBV5-4 and J is TRBJ2-4, with 7 nucleotides matching TRBD1. Germline-derived CDR1 and CDR2 are SGHNT and YYREEE (reference sequence). CDR3 length: 13 residues. V lost 3 bases and J lost 9; bases outside the gene matches: 6. The CDR3 spells CASSYRGVGIQYF. The DNA for the CDR3 is TGTGCCAGCAGCTACAGGGGTGTGGGCATTCAGTACTTC.

The table lists this clonotype with a count of one. The chain has TRBV13 and TRBJ1-2, with D unresolved. Trimming removed 5 bases from V and 5 bases from J, with 9 bases in between. Germline CDR1 is PRHDT and CDR2 is FYEKMQ (reference sequence). The CDR3 contains 12 residues. The CDR3 reads CASSPGIYGYTF. DNA for the CDR3: TGTGCCAGCAGCCCCGGAATATATGGCTACACCTTC.

The chain has TRBV20-1 and TRBJ2-1, with 7 bases lining up with TRBD1. V lost 5 bases to trimming and J lost 8 bases; unmatched junction nucleotides: 12. Germline V CDR1 and CDR2: DFQATT, SNEGSKA (reference sequence). The CDR3 loop spans 14 amino acids. The CDR3 loop reads CSAAYQTGEHEQFF. The CDR3 DNA reads TGCAGTGCTGCCTACCAAACAGGGGAGCATGAGCAGTTCTTC.